Here is one TCR beta chain with its context. The data originate from a study of blood T cell repertoires in COVID-19. V lost 3 bases and J 2 bases, leaving 28 bases between the germline ends. Germline V gene data show CDR1 as LGHNT and CDR2 as FRNRAP. CDR3 size: 20 residues. Sequencing used immunoSEQ multiplex PCR; TCRdb keeps in-frame clones, though not all of them. Of about 94,000 clones listed, around three quarters are singletons. The chain uses TRBV12-5 and TRBJ1-2; possibly TRBD1 for D (5 bases). This TCR came from a human donor in a cohort sampled during active COVID-19. Sequenced input: peripheral blood. Here the CDR3 DNA reads TGTGCTAGTGGTTTTCGGTACATAGTTCCTACAAAAGGGGAAAACTATGGCTACACCTTC. Its translation is CASGFRYIVPTKGENYGYTF.